Listed here are 16 T cell receptor beta chains from one sample, sequenced in a study of monozygotic twins with inflammatory bowel disease. TCRdb derives one entry per CDR3 protein from the 5' RACE reads, leaving out DNA. The sample holds under 200,000 distinct CDR3 sequences. Material for sequencing was blood. Every receptor here comes from a human donor with ulcerative colitis or Crohn's disease, or a healthy co-twin of an affected twin (not recorded which).

The V call is TRBV5-1, the J call TRBJ1-1; with no DNA, the TCRdb D assignment of TRBD1 cannot be verified. Germline V gene data show CDR1 as SGHRS and CDR2 as YFSETQ. The CDR3 runs 15 residues. This CDR3 is CASSLEVALNTEAFF.

V gene TRBV20-1 combines with J gene TRBJ2-5. This CDR3 has 12 residues. The germline V gene has CDR1 DFQATT and CDR2 SNEGSKA (reference sequence). The CDR3 region is CSAVIVEETQYF.

This chain connects TRBV20-1 to TRBJ2-1; the TCRdb call, TRBD1, lacks DNA for checking. The V gene's germline CDR1 is DFQATT and CDR2 SNEGSKA (reference sequence). This CDR3 has 15 residues. The CDR3: CSARDGTGGYNEQFF.

This CDR3 is CASSLGGQTNTQYF. V is TRBV7-2 and J is TRBJ2-3; no DNA is available, so the TRBD2 call from TCRdb remains unchecked. Per germline, CDR1 SGHTA and CDR2 FQGNSA. The CDR3 is made up of 14 amino acids. Complete variable domain (other parts from reference TRBV7-2 and TRBJ2-3): GAGVSQSPSNKVTEKGKDVELRCDPISGHTALYWYRQSLGQGLEFLIYFQGNSAPDKSGLPSDRFSAERTGGSVSTLTIQRTQQEDSAVYLCASSLGGQTNTQYFGPGTRLTVL.

V is TRBV27 and J is TRBJ2-5; TCRdb calls TRBD2, which cannot be checked without DNA. CDR1 is MNHEY, CDR2 SMNVEV, per germline (reference sequence). This CDR3 is 13 amino acids long. CDR3 loop: CASSFWREGTQYF.

The chain uses TRBV5-4 and TRBJ1-3. The length of the CDR3 is 19 residues. Per the germline V gene, CDR1 is SGHNT and CDR2 is YYREEE (reference sequence). CDR3 residues: CASSFTLWDSRVWGNTIYF.

The chain joins TRBV12-3 or TRBV12-4 to TRBJ2-1; TCRdb outputs TRBD1, but without DNA this stays unchecked. The CDR3 is made up of 18 amino acids. The CDR3 reads CASSLSAGGSLGNNEQFF.

The chain is built from TRBV29-1 and TRBJ2-7; TCRdb's D call of TRBD2 is untestable without DNA. This CDR3 has 14 residues. Germline CDR1 SQVTM, CDR2 ANQGSEA. CDR3 protein: CSVEGTSNRYEQYF.

The chain has TRBV12-3 or TRBV12-4 and TRBJ1-2; TCRdb's D gene call, TRBD1, goes unchecked for lack of DNA. The CDR3 is 17 residues long. This CDR3 reads CASSFPRTGTIGYGYTF.

The V and J genes are TRBV7-2 and TRBJ1-2; TCRdb lists TRBD1, though no DNA is available to test this call. The germline gives CDR1 SGHTA, CDR2 FQGNSA. CDR3 length: 14 amino acids. The CDR3 region is CASSQDGGSYGYTF.

This chain uses TRBV5-1 with TRBJ2-2; the TCRdb call, TRBD2, lacks DNA for checking. CDR1 is SGHRS, CDR2 YFSETQ, per germline. The CDR3 is 16 amino acids. CDR3 in amino acids: CASSPIEREGTGELFF.

The chain combines TRBV5-1 with TRBJ1-5; TCRdb's assignment of TRBD1 cannot be checked, as there is no DNA. Germline V lookup: CDR1 SGHRS, CDR2 YFSETQ. This CDR3 has 13 residues. The CDR3 protein is CASSYDRSEPQHF. The full variable domain, with the rest looked up from reference TRBV5-1 and TRBJ1-5, is KAGVTQTPRYLIKTRGQQVTLSCSPISGHRSVSWYQQTPGQGLQFLFEYFSETQRNKGNFPGRFSGRQFSNSRSEMNVSTLELGDSALYLCASSYDRSEPQHFGDGTRLSIL.

This chain joins TRBV7-9 and TRBJ2-2. CDR3 length equals 14 residues. Germline values: CDR1 SEHNR, CDR2 FQNEAQ (reference sequence). CDR3 protein: CASSAHEVSGELFF.

The chain combines TRBV29-1 with TRBJ2-3; the TCRdb D gene call, TRBD1, has no DNA to confirm it. The germline V gene has CDR1 SQVTM and CDR2 ANQGSEA. The CDR3 covers 15 residues. The CDR3 loop reads CSVAGTGAGGETQYF.

The chain recombines TRBV5-1 with TRBJ2-3. Germline V lookup: CDR1 SGHRS, CDR2 YFSETQ. This CDR3 contains 15 residues. The CDR3: CASSFGTSLTDTQYF.

The V gene is TRBV6-5, the J gene TRBJ2-5; checking the TCRdb D call of TRBD2 is not possible without DNA. Germline loops: CDR1 MNHEY, CDR2 SVGAGI. CDR3 length: 13 residues. This chain's CDR3 is CASSRSGSETQYF.